This TCR beta chain was captured by sequencing in a study of blood T cell repertoires in COVID-19. Concerning this clone itself: Within the sample, other DNA sequences also encode this same CDR3.

Clones were sequenced by immunoSEQ multiplex PCR, and TCRdb holds only the in-frame ones, with some missing. This table holds 380,000 or so clones, 75% to 90% found once. The germline gives CDR1 LNHDA, CDR2 SQIVND (reference sequence). This CDR3 has 13 residues. The V end lost 0 bases, the J end lost 5 bases, and 7 bases lay between the germline ends. The rearrangement joins TRBV19 to TRBJ1-2; a possible D gene is TRBD1 (5 bases). The sequencing input was peripheral blood. This receptor was obtained from a woman aged 60-70 years with COVID-19, enrolled during active disease. Written as DNA, the CDR3 is TGTGCCAGTAGTATAGATCGGGGGTATGGCTACACCTTC. It is translated as CASSIDRGYGYTF.